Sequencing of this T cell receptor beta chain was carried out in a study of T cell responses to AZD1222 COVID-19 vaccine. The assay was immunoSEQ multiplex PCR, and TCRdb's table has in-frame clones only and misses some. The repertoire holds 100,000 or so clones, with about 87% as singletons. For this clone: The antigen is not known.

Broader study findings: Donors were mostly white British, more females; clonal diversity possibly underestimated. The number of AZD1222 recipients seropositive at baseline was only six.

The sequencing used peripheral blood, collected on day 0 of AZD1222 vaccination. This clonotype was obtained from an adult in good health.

This CDR3 is CASMVGSGANVLTF. CDR3 nucleotides: TGCGCCAGCATGGTTGGGAGTGGGGCCAACGTCCTGACTTTC. The chain carries TRBV5-1 and TRBJ2-6; D might be TRBD2 (5 bases). Trimming cost V 6 bases and J 3 bases, with 10 bases left between them. CDR3 length: 14 residues. Germline values: CDR1 SGHRS, CDR2 YFSETQ.